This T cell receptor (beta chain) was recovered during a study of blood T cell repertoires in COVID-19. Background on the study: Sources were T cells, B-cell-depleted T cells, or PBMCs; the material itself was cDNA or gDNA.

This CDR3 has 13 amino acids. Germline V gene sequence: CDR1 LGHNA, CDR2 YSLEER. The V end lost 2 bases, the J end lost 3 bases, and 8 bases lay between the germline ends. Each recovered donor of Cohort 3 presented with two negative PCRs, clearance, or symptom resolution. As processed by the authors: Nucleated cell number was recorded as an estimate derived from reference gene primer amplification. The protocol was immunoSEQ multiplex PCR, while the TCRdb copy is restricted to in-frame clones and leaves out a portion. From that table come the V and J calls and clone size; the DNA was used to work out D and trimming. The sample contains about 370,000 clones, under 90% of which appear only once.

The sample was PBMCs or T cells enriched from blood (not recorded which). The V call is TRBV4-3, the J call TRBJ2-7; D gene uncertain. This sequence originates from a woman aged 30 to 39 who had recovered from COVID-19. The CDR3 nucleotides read TGCGCCAGCAGCCAATCAGGTTTCTACGAGCAGTACTTC. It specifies CASSQSGFYEQYF.